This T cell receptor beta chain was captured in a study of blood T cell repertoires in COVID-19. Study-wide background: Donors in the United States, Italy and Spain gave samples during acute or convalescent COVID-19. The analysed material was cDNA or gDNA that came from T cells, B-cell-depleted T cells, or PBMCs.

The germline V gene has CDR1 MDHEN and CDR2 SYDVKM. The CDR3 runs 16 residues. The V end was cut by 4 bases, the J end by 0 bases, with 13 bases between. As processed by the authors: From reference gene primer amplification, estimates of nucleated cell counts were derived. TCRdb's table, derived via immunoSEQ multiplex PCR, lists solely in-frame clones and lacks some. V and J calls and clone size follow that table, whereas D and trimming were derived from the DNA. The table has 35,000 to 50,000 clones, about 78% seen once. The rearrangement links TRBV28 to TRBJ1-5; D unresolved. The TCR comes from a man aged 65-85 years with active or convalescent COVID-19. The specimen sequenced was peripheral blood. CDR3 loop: CASSYLTRVSNQPQHF. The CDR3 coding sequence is TGTGCCAGCAGTTATCTTACGAGAGTTAGCAATCAGCCCCAGCATTTT.